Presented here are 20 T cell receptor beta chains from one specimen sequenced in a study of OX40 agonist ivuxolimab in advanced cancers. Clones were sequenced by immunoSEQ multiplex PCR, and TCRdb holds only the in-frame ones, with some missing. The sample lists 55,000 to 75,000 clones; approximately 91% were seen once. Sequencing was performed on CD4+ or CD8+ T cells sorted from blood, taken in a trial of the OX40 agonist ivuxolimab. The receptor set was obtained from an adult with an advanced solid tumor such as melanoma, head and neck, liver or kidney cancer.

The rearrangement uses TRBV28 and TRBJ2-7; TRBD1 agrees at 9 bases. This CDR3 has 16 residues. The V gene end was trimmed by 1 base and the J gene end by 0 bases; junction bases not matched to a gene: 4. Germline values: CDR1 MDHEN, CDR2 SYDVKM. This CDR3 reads CASSLSPGQGSYEQYF. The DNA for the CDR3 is TGTGCCAGCAGTTTATCGCCGGGACAGGGCTCCTACGAGCAGTACTTC.

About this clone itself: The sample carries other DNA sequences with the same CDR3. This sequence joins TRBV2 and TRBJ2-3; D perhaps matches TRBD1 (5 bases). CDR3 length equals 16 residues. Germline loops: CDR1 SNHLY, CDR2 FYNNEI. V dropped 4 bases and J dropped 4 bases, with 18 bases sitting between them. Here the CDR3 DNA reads TGTGCCAGCAGTGTATCAGGGTTTTCTGGCGCAGATACGCAGTATTTT. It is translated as CASSVSGFSGADTQYF.

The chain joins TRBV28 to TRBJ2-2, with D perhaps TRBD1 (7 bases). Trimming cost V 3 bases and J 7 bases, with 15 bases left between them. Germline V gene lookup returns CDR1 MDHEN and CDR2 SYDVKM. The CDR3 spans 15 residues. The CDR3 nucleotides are TGTGCCAGCAGTTTCAGGGGGGCTCGCGACGGGGAGCTGTTTTTT. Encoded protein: CASSFRGARDGELFF.

The CDR3 sequence is CASLFPGGSGANVLTF. As DNA, the CDR3 is TGTGCCAGCCTCTTTCCAGGGGGCAGTGGGGCCAACGTCCTGACTTTC. The rearrangement uses TRBV2 and TRBJ2-6; 8 bases line up with TRBD1. Germline trimming cut 8 bases from V and 3 bases from J; bases unmatched to any gene: 9. The CDR3 contains 16 residues. In germline, CDR1 is SNHLY, CDR2 FYNNEI.

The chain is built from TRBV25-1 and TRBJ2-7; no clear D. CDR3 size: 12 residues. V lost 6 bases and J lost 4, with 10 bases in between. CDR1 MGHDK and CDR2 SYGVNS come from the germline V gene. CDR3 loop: CASSKGWYEQYF. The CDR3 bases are TGTGCCAGCAGCAAGGGATGGTACGAGCAGTACTTC.

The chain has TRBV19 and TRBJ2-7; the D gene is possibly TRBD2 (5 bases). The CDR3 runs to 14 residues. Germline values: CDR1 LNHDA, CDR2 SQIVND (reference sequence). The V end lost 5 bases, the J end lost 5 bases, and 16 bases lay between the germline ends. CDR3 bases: TGTGCCAGTAGTCTGGACTTGTGGGGAGACGAGCAGTACTTC. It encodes CASSLDLWGDEQYF. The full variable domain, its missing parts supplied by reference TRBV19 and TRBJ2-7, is DGGITQSPKYLFRKEGQNVTLSCEQNLNHDAMYWYRQDPGQGLRLIYYSQIVNDFQKGDIAEGYSVSREKKESFPLTVTSAQKNPTAFYLCASSLDLWGDEQYFGPGTRLTVT.

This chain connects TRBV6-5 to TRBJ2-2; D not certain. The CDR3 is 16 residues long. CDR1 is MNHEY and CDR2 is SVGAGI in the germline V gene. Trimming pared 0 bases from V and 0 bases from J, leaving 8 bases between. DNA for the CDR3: TGTGCCAGCAGTTACTCGGCCAGCGCGAACACCGGGGAGCTGTTTTTT. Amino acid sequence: CASSYSASANTGELFF.

CDR3 residues: CASSQGVIGSNQPQHF. CDR3 bases: TGCGCCAGCAGCCAGGGGGTTATCGGTAGCAATCAGCCCCAGCATTTT. This rearrangement joins TRBV4-3 to TRBJ1-5; tentative D call: TRBD1 (5 bases). Per the germline V gene, CDR1 is LGHNA and CDR2 is YSLEER. The CDR3 spans 16 residues. Trimming shortened V by 3 bases and J by 0 bases, and 12 bases separated the two germline ends.

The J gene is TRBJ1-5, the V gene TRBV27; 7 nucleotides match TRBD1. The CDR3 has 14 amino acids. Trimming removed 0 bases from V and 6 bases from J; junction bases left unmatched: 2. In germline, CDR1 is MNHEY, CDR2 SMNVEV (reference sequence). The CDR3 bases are TGTGCCAGCAGTTTATCAGGGGGCAGTCAGCCCCAGCATTTT. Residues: CASSLSGGSQPQHF.

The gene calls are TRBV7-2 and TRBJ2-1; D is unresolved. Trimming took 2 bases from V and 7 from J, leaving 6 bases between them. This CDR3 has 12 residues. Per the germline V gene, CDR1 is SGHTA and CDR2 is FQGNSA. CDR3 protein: CASSLPPNEQFF. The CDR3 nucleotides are TGTGCCAGCAGCTTACCCCCAAATGAGCAGTTCTTC.

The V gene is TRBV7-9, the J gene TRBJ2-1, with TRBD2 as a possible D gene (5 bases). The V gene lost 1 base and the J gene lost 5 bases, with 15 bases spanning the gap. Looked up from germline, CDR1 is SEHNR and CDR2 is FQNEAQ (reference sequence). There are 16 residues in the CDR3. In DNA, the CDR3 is TGTGCCAGCAGCTTAGGGTGGGAGTGGGCGGACAATGAGCAGTTCTTC. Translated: CASSLGWEWADNEQFF.

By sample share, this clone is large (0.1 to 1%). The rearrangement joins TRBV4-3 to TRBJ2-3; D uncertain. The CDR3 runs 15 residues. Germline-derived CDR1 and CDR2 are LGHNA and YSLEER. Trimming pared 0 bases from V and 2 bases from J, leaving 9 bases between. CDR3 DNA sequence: TGCGCCAGCAGCCAAGATGGCGACGCCACAGATACGCAGTATTTT. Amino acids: CASSQDGDATDTQYF.

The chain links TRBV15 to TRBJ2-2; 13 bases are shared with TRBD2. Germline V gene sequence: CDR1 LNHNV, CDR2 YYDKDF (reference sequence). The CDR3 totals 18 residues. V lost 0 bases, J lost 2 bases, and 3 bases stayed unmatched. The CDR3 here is CATSRDGLAGVNTGELFF. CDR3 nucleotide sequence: TGTGCCACCAGCAGAGACGGACTAGCGGGAGTAAACACCGGGGAGCTGTTTTTT.

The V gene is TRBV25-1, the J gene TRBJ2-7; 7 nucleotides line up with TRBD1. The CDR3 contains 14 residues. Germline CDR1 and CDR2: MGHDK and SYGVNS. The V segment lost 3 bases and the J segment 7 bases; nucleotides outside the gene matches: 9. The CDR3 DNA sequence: TGTGCCAGCAGTGAGGACAGGAGACTACCGGAGCAGTACTTC. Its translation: CASSEDRRLPEQYF.

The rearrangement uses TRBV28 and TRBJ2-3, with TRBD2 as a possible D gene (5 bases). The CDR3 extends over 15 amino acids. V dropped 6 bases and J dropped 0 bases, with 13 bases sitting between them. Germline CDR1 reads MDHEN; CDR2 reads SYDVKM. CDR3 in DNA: TGTGCCAGCAGCCAACTAGAAACTAGCACAGATACGCAGTATTTT. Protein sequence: CASSQLETSTDTQYF.

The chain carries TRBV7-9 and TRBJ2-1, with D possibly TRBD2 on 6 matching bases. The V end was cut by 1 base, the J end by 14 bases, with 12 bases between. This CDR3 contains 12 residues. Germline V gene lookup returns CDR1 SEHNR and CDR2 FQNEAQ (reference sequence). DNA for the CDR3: TGTGCCAGCAGCTTAGTTAGCGGATTGGAGTTCTTC. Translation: CASSLVSGLEFF.

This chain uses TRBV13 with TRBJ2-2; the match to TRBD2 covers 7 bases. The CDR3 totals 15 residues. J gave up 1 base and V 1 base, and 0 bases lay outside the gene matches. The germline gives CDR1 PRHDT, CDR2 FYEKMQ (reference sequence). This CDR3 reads CASSLASGNTGELFF. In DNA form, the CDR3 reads TGTGCCAGCAGCTTAGCTAGCGGGAACACCGGGGAGCTGTTTTTT.

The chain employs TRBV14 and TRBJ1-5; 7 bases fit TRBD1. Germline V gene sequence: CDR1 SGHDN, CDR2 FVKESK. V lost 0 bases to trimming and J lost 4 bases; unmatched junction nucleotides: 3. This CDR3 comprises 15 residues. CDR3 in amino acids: CASSQDLDRNQPQHF. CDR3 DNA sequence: TGTGCCAGCAGCCAAGATTTGGACAGGAATCAGCCCCAGCATTTT.

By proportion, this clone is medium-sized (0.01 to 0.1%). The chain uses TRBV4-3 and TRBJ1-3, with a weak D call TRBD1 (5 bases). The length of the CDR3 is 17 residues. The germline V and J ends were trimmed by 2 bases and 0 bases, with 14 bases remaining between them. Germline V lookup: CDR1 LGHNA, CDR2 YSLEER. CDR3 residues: CASSQNHQGSSGNTIYF. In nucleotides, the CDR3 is TGCGCCAGCAGCCAAAATCATCAGGGTAGCTCTGGAAACACCATATATTTT.

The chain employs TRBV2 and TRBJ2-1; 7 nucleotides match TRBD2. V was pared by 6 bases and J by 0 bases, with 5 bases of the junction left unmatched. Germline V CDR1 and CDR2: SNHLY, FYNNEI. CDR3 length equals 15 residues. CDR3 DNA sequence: TGTGCCAGCAGCAAAGCGGGAACCTCCTACAATGAGCAGTTCTTC. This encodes CASSKAGTSYNEQFF. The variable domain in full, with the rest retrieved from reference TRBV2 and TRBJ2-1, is EPEVTQTPSHQVTQMGQEVILRCVPISNHLYFYWYRQILGQKVEFLVSFYNNEISEKSEIFDDQFSVERPDGSNFTLKIRSTKLEDSAMYFCASSKAGTSYNEQFFGPGTRLTVL.